This T cell receptor (beta chain) was sequenced during a study of blood T cell repertoires in COVID-19. Background on the study: COVID-19 samples from acute and convalescent phases originated in the United States, Italy and Spain. In each case, the material was cDNA or gDNA derived from T cells, B-cell-depleted T cells, or PBMCs.

Germline CDR1 is MNHEY and CDR2 is SVGEGT. V shed 2 bases and J 2 bases; nucleotides not matched to a gene: 10. This CDR3 has 17 residues. Authors' processing steps: Amplification of reference gene primers was used by the study to estimate nucleated cell counts. The data were produced by immunoSEQ multiplex PCR, yet TCRdb's version contains in-frame clones alone and is incomplete. V and J calls and clone size are given by that table; D and trimming were obtained from the DNA. The sample lists around 260,000 clones; approximately 83% were seen once. The chain is built from TRBV6-2 or TRBV6-3 and TRBJ2-7; 9 bases match TRBD1. Sample: peripheral blood. The TCR was taken from a person aged 65-85 years with COVID-19, enrolled during active disease. In nucleotides, the CDR3 is TGTGCCAGCAGTTACGCTCAGGACAGGGGTAATCCCTACGAGCAGTACTTC. This gives the protein CASSYAQDRGNPYEQYF.